This entry lists 23 T cell receptor beta chains sequenced from one sample in a study of CD8 T cells in ankylosing spondylitis. From the 5' RACE reads, TCRdb called clonotypes with MiXCR, one entry per CDR3 protein. The sample holds 200,000 or so distinct CDR3 sequences, 18% seen once. Sequencing input: blood, either unsorted or a sorted T cell fraction (not recorded which). These TCRs come from a male donor aged 10 to 30 with ankylosing spondylitis or in good health (not recorded which).

In this sample, this clonotype turned up many times. This rearrangement joins TRBV12-3 or TRBV12-4 to TRBJ2-3; D possibly corresponds to TRBD2 (6 bases). V lost 1 base and J lost 2, with 16 bases in between. The CDR3 runs 17 residues. The CDR3 sequence: CASSLGGSGLITDTQYF. As DNA, the CDR3 is TGTGCCAGCAGTTTAGGGGGTAGCGGCCTAATCACAGATACGCAGTATTTT.

The rearrangement uses TRBV7-2 and TRBJ2-2; perhaps D is TRBD1 or TRBD2 (5 bases each). There are 17 residues in the CDR3. Germline values: CDR1 SGHTA, CDR2 FQGNSA. Trimming shortened V by 0 bases and J by 2 bases, and 13 bases separated the two germline ends. The CDR3 DNA sequence: TGTGCCAGCAGCTTAGCCTTCCGGGGCAGTAACACCGGGGAGCTGTTTTTT. Its translation is CASSLAFRGSNTGELFF.

This clonotype was detected many times. The genes are TRBV3-1 and TRBJ2-1; D remains unclear. V was trimmed by 0 bases and J by 4 bases, leaving 16 bases between them. The CDR3 extends over 17 amino acids. The V gene's germline CDR1 is LGHDT and CDR2 YNNKEL (reference sequence). Written as DNA, the CDR3 is TGTGCCAGCAGCCAAGACCGCCTTGGCGGCGATTACAATGAGCAGTTCTTC. This gives the protein CASSQDRLGGDYNEQFF.

This clonotype was recorded at least ten times. The rearrangement links TRBV7-6 to TRBJ2-2, with D maybe TRBD1 (6 bases). CDR3 length equals 16 residues. Germline lookup yields CDR1 SGHVS and CDR2 FNYEAQ. V was shortened by 2 bases and J by 3 bases, with 13 bases between the two germline ends. The CDR3 region is CASSLLQGGDTGELFF. Written as DNA, the CDR3 is TGTGCCAGCAGCTTATTACAGGGCGGTGACACCGGGGAGCTGTTTTTT.

In its sample, this clonotype was seen many times. The chain links TRBV7-6 to TRBJ2-7; D not resolved. Trimming cost V 1 base and J 6 bases, with 4 bases left between them. The CDR3 runs to 11 residues. Germline V gives CDR1 SGHVS, CDR2 FNYEAQ. The CDR3: CASSLGLEQYF. The DNA for the CDR3 is TGTGCCAGCAGCTTAGGCCTCGAGCAGTACTTC. Full variable domain (missing parts from reference TRBV7-6 and TRBJ2-7): GAGVSQSPRYKVTKRGQDVALRCDPISGHVSLYWYRQALGQGPEFLTYFNYEAQQDKSGLPNDRFSAERPEGSISTLTIQRTEQRDSAMYRCASSLGLEQYFGPGTRLTVT.

Ten or more counts support this clonotype. V gene TRBV18 combines with J gene TRBJ2-1, with 8 bases lining up with TRBD2. CDR3 length: 14 amino acids. CDR1 is KGHSH, CDR2 LQKENI, per germline. V dropped 6 bases and J dropped 4; count of bases not matched to a gene: 5. In DNA form, the CDR3 reads TGTGCCAGCTCTCTGGGACTAGAATACAATGAGCAGTTCTTC. Its translation is CASSLGLEYNEQFF. Together with reference TRBV18 and TRBJ2-1, the CDR3 gives the full variable domain: NAGVMQNPRHLVRRRGQEARLRCSPMKGHSHVYWYRQLPEEGLKFMVYLQKENIIDESGMPKERFSAEFPKEGPSILRIQQVVRGDSAAYFCASSLGLEYNEQFFGPGTRLTVL.

With respect to this clonotype: A much bigger clone sits one base away, suggesting this may be a read error. The chain carries TRBV7-2 and TRBJ2-7; 7 nucleotides agree with TRBD1. Germline assignment: CDR1 SGHTA and CDR2 FQGNSA. The CDR3 spans 14 residues. As DNA, the CDR3 is TGTGACAGCAGAAGGGGGCAGGGGATCTACGAGCAGTACTTC. It specifies CDSRRGQGIYEQYF.

This clonotype was picked up many times. The rearrangement links TRBV5-1 to TRBJ2-2; the D is unclear. Per the germline V gene, CDR1 is SGHRS and CDR2 is YFSETQ. V gave up 0 bases and J gave up 7 bases, with 7 bases separating them. The CDR3 covers 13 residues. The CDR3 reads CASSLEKYGELFF. The CDR3 DNA is TGCGCCAGCAGCTTGGAGAAGTACGGGGAGCTGTTTTTT. Full variable domain (missing parts from reference TRBV5-1 and TRBJ2-2): KAGVTQTPRYLIKTRGQQVTLSCSPISGHRSVSWYQQTPGQGLQFLFEYFSETQRNKGNFPGRFSGRQFSNSRSEMNVSTLELGDSALYLCASSLEKYGELFFGEGSRLTVL.

The CDR3: CASSGQTYEQYF. The CDR3 DNA sequence: TGTGCCAGCAGTGGGCAGACCTACGAGCAGTACTTC. The chain has TRBV6-5 and TRBJ2-7; no definite D call. Germline CDR1 reads MNHEY; CDR2 reads SVGAGI. This CDR3 has 12 residues. Trimming removed 5 bases at V and 2 bases at J, with 7 bases between.

At least ten counts were recorded for this clonotype. J is TRBJ1-1 and V is TRBV28, with 9 positions matching TRBD1. CDR1 is MDHEN, CDR2 SYDVKM, per germline. CDR3 length equals 14 residues. Trimming at V came to 4 bases and at J to 5 bases, leaving 5 bases not matched to a gene. CDR3 residues: CASSSTGGRTEAFF. CDR3 nucleotides: TGTGCCAGCAGTTCGACAGGGGGAAGGACTGAAGCTTTCTTT.

This clonotype was seen repeatedly, ten times or more. The chain carries TRBV5-5 and TRBJ2-2; D gene ambiguous. V lost 5 bases, J lost 1 base, and 15 bases lay in between. Germline CDR1 and CDR2: SGHKS and YYEKEE (reference sequence). This CDR3 has 16 amino acids. CDR3 nucleotides: TGTGCCAGCAGTTGGAACCCCGACTTGAACACCGGGGAGCTGTTTTTT. Protein: CASSWNPDLNTGELFF.

This clonotype was observed many times. V is TRBV12-3 or TRBV12-4 and J is TRBJ2-1; 7 nucleotides match TRBD2. The CDR3 contains 13 residues. Trimming cost V 6 bases and J 6 bases; bases outside gene matches: 5. In DNA, the CDR3 is TGTGCCAGCAGCTCCGGACTAGTCAATGAGCAGTTCTTC. The encoded protein is CASSSGLVNEQFF.

The chain carries TRBV29-1 and TRBJ2-7; D might be TRBD1 or TRBD2, each matching 5 bases. The CDR3 spans 13 residues. V shed 4 bases and J shed 2 bases, with 12 bases lying between them. In germline, CDR1 is SQVTM, CDR2 ANQGSEA. CDR3 nucleotides: TGCAGCGTTGCGTTTAGGGGACCCTACGAGCAGTACTTC. Encoded protein: CSVAFRGPYEQYF.

This clonotype was found a few times. The V and J genes are TRBV15 and TRBJ2-1, with D perhaps TRBD2 (6 bases). This CDR3 has 20 amino acids. CDR1 and CDR2 from the germline V gene are LNHNV and YYDKDF (reference sequence). The germline V and J ends were trimmed by 0 bases and 0 bases, with 21 bases remaining between them. CDR3 nucleotides: TGTGCCACCAGCAGAGATCGGCGTTGGGCGAATAGCGGCTCCTACAATGAGCAGTTCTTC. This translates into CATSRDRRWANSGSYNEQFF. The full variable domain, rest sourced from reference TRBV15 and TRBJ2-1, is DAMVIQNPRYQVTQFGKPVTLSCSQTLNHNVMYWYQQKSSQAPKLLFHYYDKDFNNEADTPDNFQSRRPNTSFCFLDIRSPGLGDTAMYLCATSRDRRWANSGSYNEQFFGPGTRLTVL.

This clonotype has ten or more counts. V and J are TRBV7-2 and TRBJ2-1; TRBD2 matches at 8 bases. The CDR3 has 17 residues. V was clipped by 5 bases and J by 0 bases; unmatched bases: 9. Germline V gives CDR1 SGHTA, CDR2 FQGNSA. The CDR3 here is CASSPRTSTGSYNEQFF. The CDR3 nucleotides read TGTGCCAGCAGCCCCCGGACTAGCACCGGCTCCTACAATGAGCAGTTCTTC.

This clonotype showed up many times. The chain is built from TRBV19 and TRBJ1-2, with 7 bases fitting TRBD1. This CDR3 has 12 amino acids. V lost 8 bases to trimming and J lost 8 bases; unmatched junction nucleotides: 8. Germline CDR1 and CDR2: LNHDA and SQIVND (reference sequence). The CDR3 DNA reads as TGTGCCAGTCAACAGGGGATCAGGGGCTACACCTTC. Translated: CASQQGIRGYTF.

This clonotype was seen many times. The CDR3 here is CASSLGSGRYNEQFF. The CDR3 nucleotides read TGTGCCAGCAGTTTGGGTAGCGGGAGGTACAATGAGCAGTTCTTC. V is TRBV27 and J is TRBJ2-1; 10 nucleotides match TRBD2. Looked up from germline, CDR1 is MNHEY and CDR2 is SMNVEV (reference sequence). The V and J ends lost 3 bases and 4 bases, in that order; junction bases with no gene match: 3. The CDR3 spans 15 residues.

This clonotype was recorded many times. The chain links TRBV11-2 to TRBJ2-5, with D uncertain. Germline loops: CDR1 SGHAT, CDR2 FQNNGV. The ends were cut back, 5 bases at V and 5 bases at J, with 12 bases in the middle. The length of the CDR3 is 13 residues. CDR3: CASSPGLMETQYF. The CDR3 DNA reads as TGTGCCAGCAGCCCGGGTCTGATGGAGACCCAGTACTTC.

The table lists this clonotype with many counts. The rearrangement uses TRBV9 and TRBJ2-2; the match to TRBD1 covers 8 bases. The CDR3 runs 14 residues. CDR1 and CDR2 (germline): SGDLS, YYNGEE. Losses at the gene ends were 2 bases for V and 4 bases for J; bases not matched to a gene: 1. Here the CDR3 DNA reads TGTGCCAGCAGCGTGGACAGGGCCACCGGGGAGCTGTTTTTT. It yields the protein CASSVDRATGELFF.

The chain couples TRBV5-1 to TRBJ2-4, with TRBD1 matching over 7 bases. CDR3 length equals 14 residues. Unmatched junction bases numbered 1, after V lost 0 bases and J lost 4 bases. CDR1 is SGHRS, CDR2 YFSETQ, per germline. CDR3 in amino acids: CASSLEGAKNIQYF. The DNA of the CDR3 is TGCGCCAGCAGCTTGGAGGGGGCGAAAAACATTCAGTACTTC.

This clonotype was counted many times. The chain is built from TRBV11-2 and TRBJ2-1; unclear D gene. The V end was cut by 1 base, the J end by 4 bases, with 5 bases between. Germline CDR1 reads SGHAT; CDR2 reads FQNNGV. The length of the CDR3 is 13 residues. The CDR3 sequence: CASSLVAYNEQFF. The CDR3, as DNA: TGTGCCAGCAGCTTAGTGGCGTACAATGAGCAGTTCTTC.

The chain is built from TRBV27 and TRBJ2-3; 10 positions match TRBD2. This CDR3 is built from 16 residues. J gave up 11 bases and V 10 bases, and 21 bases lay outside the gene matches. Looked up from germline, CDR1 is MNHEY and CDR2 is SMNVEV (reference sequence). DNA for the CDR3: TGTGCCACCCGGGGGGCTGGACTAGCGGAAGTTACGTTGCAGTATTTT. Amino acids: CATRGAGLAEVTLQYF.

This clonotype occurred a few times. The gene calls are TRBV30 and TRBJ2-6; D may be TRBD2 (6 bases). The CDR3 is made up of 15 amino acids. Trimming cost V 3 bases and J 2 bases, with 11 bases left between them. Germline V gene sequence: CDR1 GTSNPN, CDR2 SVGIG (reference sequence). The CDR3 coding sequence is TGTGCCTGGAGCCTCGGGGGAGCTGGGGCCAACGTCCTGACTTTC. It codes for CAWSLGGAGANVLTF.